This T cell receptor (beta chain) was identified in a study of CD8 T cells in Susac syndrome. Germline loops: CDR1 SNHLY, CDR2 FYNNEI. The CDR3 has 13 residues. V was clipped by 7 bases and J by 4 bases, with 10 bases between them. When the RNA was reverse transcribed, random hexamers were used with an input of roughly 0.45 to 1 ug. TCRdb independently ran MiXCR on the immunoSEQ multiplex PCR reads; one entry per CDR3 protein. The sample lists about 190,000 distinct CDR3 sequences, roughly 92% seen once, with 0.1% in the top ten. The V gene is TRBV2, the J gene TRBJ1-4; unclear D gene. The receptor comes from a human donor in good health. The sequenced material came from CD4+ T cells from PBMCs. CDR3 sequence: CASNRDVNEKLFF. CDR3 DNA: TGTGCCAGCAACCGGGATGTTAATGAAAAACTGTTTTTT. The full variable domain, completed using reference TRBV2 and TRBJ1-4, is EPEVTQTPSHQVTQMGQEVILRCVPISNHLYFYWYRQILGQKVEFLVSFYNNEISEKSEIFDDQFSVERPDGSNFTLKIRSTKLEDSAMYFCASNRDVNEKLFFGSGTQLSVL.